A single sample gave rise to the 8 T cell receptor beta chains below, sequenced in a study of Ad26.COV2.S vaccination and SARS-CoV-2 variants. Generated by immunoSEQ multiplex PCR, the TCRdb table keeps only in-frame clones and is missing some. The sample holds approximately 240,000 clones, roughly 90% seen once. Treatment given: around 19 received Ad26.COV2.S at low or high dose, single or two shots; 5 received placebo; per-sample allocation not given. Sampling occurred on day 63 after the first vaccine or placebo injection. The material sequenced was peripheral blood, taken in a trial of Ad26.COV2.S vaccine versus placebo. The receptors derive from a person aged 18-60 years who received the Ad26.COV2.S COVID-19 vaccine or a placebo.

The chain is built from TRBV6-5 and TRBJ2-1, with TRBD2 matching 11 bases. Per germline, CDR1 MNHEY and CDR2 SVGAGI. This CDR3 has 15 residues. J was trimmed by 6 bases and V by 1 base; bases with no gene match: 2. In DNA form, the CDR3 reads TGTGCCAGCAGTTACTTTAGCGGGGGGGCCAATGAGCAGTTCTTC. It codes for CASSYFSGGANEQFF.

The chain employs TRBV11-3 and TRBJ2-1; D gene ambiguous. V was clipped by 1 base and J by 6 bases, with 10 bases between them. The CDR3 extends over 14 amino acids. Germline loops: CDR1 SGHNT, CDR2 YENEEA. DNA of the CDR3: TGTGCCAGCAGCTTAGGATCCAGCGTCAATGAGCAGTTCTTC. Amino acids: CASSLGSSVNEQFF. The full variable domain, rest sourced from reference TRBV11-3 and TRBJ2-1, is EAGVVQSPRYKIIEKKQPVAFWCNPISGHNTLYWYLQNLGQGPELLIRYENEEAVDDSQLPKDRFSAERLKGVDSTLKIQPAELGDSAVYLCASSLGSSVNEQFFGPGTRLTVL.

Points on this clone: The germline gene is not matched at one end of the junction; a read error may be the cause. This chain joins TRBV6-6 and TRBJ2-7; no clear D. Germline loops: CDR1 MNHNY, CDR2 SVGAGI (reference sequence). This CDR3 contains 13 residues. The CDR3 bases are TGTGCCAGCTCTGGGATTGTTTCCTCCGAGCAGTACTTC. It encodes CASSGIVSSEQYF.

The genes are TRBV19 and TRBJ2-5, with 8 bases lining up with TRBD1. The CDR3 covers 18 residues. CDR1 is LNHDA and CDR2 is SQIVND in the germline V gene (reference sequence). Losses at the gene ends were 0 bases for V and 5 bases for J; bases not matched to a gene: 14. CDR3 in amino acids: CASSIELIPGQAAETQYF. The CDR3 coding sequence is TGTGCCAGTAGTATAGAGCTCATCCCGGGACAGGCCGCCGAGACCCAGTACTTC.

The V gene is TRBV28, the J gene TRBJ2-4, with D perhaps given as TRBD1 or TRBD2 (5 bases each). From germline, CDR1 is MDHEN and CDR2 SYDVKM. V lost 5 bases to trimming and J lost 7 bases, with 18 bases between them. The CDR3 totals 15 residues. This CDR3 is CASSGQGPPENIQYF. CDR3 DNA: TGTGCCAGCAGTGGTCAGGGACCTCCTGAGAACATTCAGTACTTC.

The chain employs TRBV4-1 and TRBJ1-2; D remains ambiguous. Trimming removed 4 bases at V and 4 bases at J, with 16 bases between. Germline CDR1 is MGHRA and CDR2 is YSYEKL. There are 15 residues in the CDR3. The CDR3 sequence: CASSPVERHSYGYTF. CDR3 bases: TGCGCCAGCAGCCCCGTCGAACGACACTCCTATGGCTACACCTTC.

The chain couples TRBV19 to TRBJ1-4, with no clear D. The CDR3 totals 15 residues. Germline CDR1 is LNHDA and CDR2 is SQIVND (reference sequence). V was cut by 9 bases and J by 7 bases, with 21 bases left in between. In DNA, the CDR3 is TGTGCCAGCCTCAGGACGGGCGTCGGCCGTGAAAAACTGTTTTTT. Protein product: CASLRTGVGREKLFF.

The DNA for the CDR3 is TGTGCCAGTAGCAACCGAGGGGGCTATAGCAATCAGCCCCAGCATTTT. This codes for CASSNRGGYSNQPQHF. This chain links TRBV19 with TRBJ1-5; TRBD1 agrees at 7 bases. The CDR3 is made up of 16 amino acids. V trimming: 6 bases; J trimming: 0 bases; junction bases outside the gene matches: 8. Germline CDR1 LNHDA, CDR2 SQIVND (reference sequence).